The sequence of this T cell receptor beta chain was determined in a study of neurological immune-mediated disorders. Notes on the study in general: Expanded clones shared no identical CDR3 amino acid sequences across subjects, which suggested private TCR-beta repertoires in all groups.

This CDR3 region has 15 residues. The germline CDR1 and CDR2 sequences are MGHRA and YSYEKL. Trimming shortened V by 2 bases and J by 6 bases, and 14 bases separated the two germline ends. Each CDR3 protein is one row after TCRdb ran MiXCR on the 5' RACE reads. The sample shows more than 45,000 distinct CDR3 sequences, around 4.2% of them seen only once. This clonotype was picked up many times. Its antigen is currently unknown. V gene TRBV4-1 combines with J gene TRBJ2-1, with D hard to call. The clonotype originates from a man aged 50-60 years with multiple sclerosis. Source material: PBMCs. CDR3 in amino acids: CASSQLGGYLNEQFF. The DNA for the CDR3 is TGCGCCAGCAGCCAACTCGGCGGCTACCTCAATGAGCAGTTCTTC.